The rows below give T cell receptor beta chains drawn from one sample of a study of shared clonotypes between healthy human individuals. Measured with immunoSEQ multiplex PCR; TCRdb has only the in-frame clones, and not every one. The repertoire has some 580,000 clones, 95% to 98% of them found once; the top ten carry 0.3% to 0.35%. What was sequenced was naive CD8+ T cells sorted from blood. Receptors originate from a young man in good health. CDR3s include the opening cysteine and the closing phenylalanine or tryptophan. Each record gives: CDR3 protein, CDR3 DNA, clone size, V gene, J gene, D gene. D genes are given only for firm matches. Clone size, where shown, is once, few, many, or a class for clones that have expanded.

CDR3: CASSLRTGHTYEQYF
DNA: TGCGCCAGCAGCCTCCGGACAGGGCACACCTACGAGCAGTACTTC
size: NA
V: TRBV4-1
J: TRBJ2-7
D: TRBD1

CDR3: CASSFGSGGRYEQYF
DNA: TGTGCCAGCAGTTTTGGGAGTGGGGGACGCTACGAGCAGTACTTC
size: NA
V: TRBV27
J: TRBJ2-7
D: NA

CDR3: CASSIFSLARGNNEQFF
DNA: TGTGCCAGTAGTATATTTAGCCTAGCCCGGGGGAACAATGAGCAGTTCTTC
size: NA
V: TRBV19
J: TRBJ2-1
D: NA

CDR3: CASRGDRGLSDYGYTF
DNA: TGTGCCAGCAGGGGGGACAGGGGACTGAGTGACTATGGCTACACCTTC
size: once
V: TRBV2
J: TRBJ1-2
D: TRBD1

CDR3: CASRAVNTGELFF
DNA: TGTGCCAGCAGGGCCGTGAACACCGGGGAGCTGTTTTTT
size: NA
V: TRBV6-1
J: TRBJ2-2
D: NA

CDR3: CASSRGLHNEQFF
DNA: TGTGCCAGCAGTCGGGGGTTACACAATGAGCAGTTCTTC
size: NA
V: TRBV28
J: TRBJ2-1
D: NA

CDR3: CASSLGTGGYEQYF
DNA: TGTGCCAGCAGTTTAGGTACAGGGGGCTACGAGCAGTACTTC
size: NA
V: TRBV28
J: TRBJ2-7
D: TRBD1

CDR3: CASRSAWAGDNYGYTF
DNA: TGTGCCAGCAGGTCTGCCTGGGCAGGGGATAACTATGGCTACACCTTC
size: NA
V: TRBV27
J: TRBJ1-2
D: NA

CDR3: CASSPLPGPGSGNTIYF
DNA: TGTGCCAGCTCACCACTACCGGGGCCTGGCTCTGGAAACACCATATATTTT
size: NA
V: TRBV18
J: TRBJ1-3
D: NA

CDR3: CASSQDPNEQYF
DNA: TGCGCCAGCAGCCAAGATCCCAACGAGCAGTACTTC
size: NA
V: TRBV4-1
J: TRBJ2-7
D: NA

CDR3: CASSFLVSGAYEQYF
DNA: TGTGCCAGCAGCTTTCTCGTTAGCGGGGCCTACGAGCAGTACTTC
size: NA
V: TRBV7-2
J: TRBJ2-7
D: TRBD2

CDR3: CASLGTGPPYGYTF
DNA: TGTGCCAGCTTAGGGACAGGACCACCCTATGGCTACACCTTC
size: NA
V: TRBV28
J: TRBJ1-2
D: TRBD1

CDR3: CASSLGYTEAFF
DNA: TGTGCCAGCAGTTTGGGTTACACTGAAGCTTTCTTT
size: NA
V: TRBV25-1
J: TRBJ1-1
D: NA

CDR3: CASSQSLDGNQPQHF
DNA: TGTGCCAGCAGCCAATCGTTGGACGGGAATCAGCCCCAGCATTTT
size: NA
V: TRBV16
J: TRBJ1-5
D: NA

CDR3: CASSSLASYEQYF
DNA: TGTGCCAGCAGTTCGCTAGCCTCCTACGAGCAGTACTTC
size: NA
V: TRBV27
J: TRBJ2-7
D: NA

CDR3: CASSALAGAGELFF
DNA: TGTGCCAGCAGCGCTCTAGCGGGAGCCGGGGAGCTGTTTTTT
size: once
V: TRBV9
J: TRBJ2-2
D: TRBD2

CDR3: CASTMGQAITDTQYF
DNA: TGTGCCAGCACAATGGGGCAAGCCATCACAGATACGCAGTATTTT
size: NA
V: TRBV28
J: TRBJ2-3
D: NA

CDR3: CATSRGDDRQETQYF
DNA: TGTGCCACCAGCAGAGGGGATGACAGACAAGAGACCCAGTACTTC
size: NA
V: TRBV15
J: TRBJ2-5
D: NA

CDR3: CATITGLAGTYEQYF
DNA: TGTGCCACCATAACTGGACTAGCGGGAACCTACGAGCAGTACTTC
size: NA
V: TRBV27
J: TRBJ2-7
D: TRBD2

CDR3: CASGSPSYGYTF
DNA: TGTGCTAGTGGTTCCCCTAGCTATGGCTACACCTTC
size: NA
V: TRBV12-5
J: TRBJ1-2
D: NA

CDR3: CASSQGASGRVYNEQFF
DNA: TGCGCCAGCAGCCAAGGGGCTAGCGGGAGGGTCTACAATGAGCAGTTCTTC
size: NA
V: TRBV4-1
J: TRBJ2-1
D: TRBD2

CDR3: CASSVDTQQETQYF
DNA: TGTGCCAGCAGCGTGGACACGCAGCAAGAGACCCAGTACTTC
size: NA
V: TRBV9
J: TRBJ2-5
D: NA

CDR3: CASRPPGQGTTGELFF
DNA: TGTGCCAGCAGACCACCGGGACAGGGGACGACCGGGGAGCTGTTTTTT
size: NA
V: TRBV7-9
J: TRBJ2-2
D: TRBD1

CDR3: CASSSPGGYEQYF
DNA: TGTGCCAGCAGTTCCCCAGGGGGTTACGAGCAGTACTTC
size: NA
V: TRBV6-6
J: TRBJ2-7
D: TRBD1